This T cell receptor beta chain was obtained from a study of vaccination effects on CD4 cells after COVID-19. Across the study: Each participant received a vaccine that was either BNT162b2 or mRNA-1273, given as two doses.

TCRdb's table, derived via immunoSEQ multiplex PCR, lists solely in-frame clones and lacks some. The sample yields tens of thousands of clones, approximately 70% seen once. CDR3 length: 17 residues. With 2 bases removed from V and 0 bases from J, the gap between germline ends came to 14 bases. In germline, CDR1 is SGHVS, CDR2 FNYEAQ. Concerning this clone: What it binds is not known.

Antigen-specific CD4+ T cells were expanded (with viral peptide pools) by the ViraFEST assay ahead of sequencing. Cultured cells yielded isolated CD4+ T cells after 10 days. Vaccine recipients, nucleocapsid antibody negative, had no prior SARS-CoV-2 infection. In the cultures, half the medium was exchanged for IL-2 medium on days 3 and 7. This TCR came from a human donor who received a COVID-19 vaccine. The chain carries TRBV7-6 and TRBJ1-5; no firm D call. Sequenced here: CD4+ T cells from PBMCs cultured with HCoV-NL63 spike peptides, sampled before COVID-19 vaccination. The CDR3 loop reads CASSLRSGRNSNQPQHF. The CDR3 nucleotides are TGTGCCAGCAGCTTAAGATCGGGAAGAAATAGCAATCAGCCCCAGCATTTT.